Below are 20 T cell receptor beta chains sequenced from a single sample in a study of T cells after yellow fever vaccination. MiXCR was run by TCRdb on the 5' RACE reads, yielding one entry per CDR3 protein. Of roughly 520,000 distinct CDR3 sequences listed, just over 20% are singletons. The source material was PBMCs, sampled 21 days after the first yellow fever vaccination. Receptors were obtained from a young man who received the YFV17D yellow fever vaccine.

The chain uses TRBV6-2 or TRBV6-3 and TRBJ2-7; D uncertain. V was cut by 2 bases and J by 1 base, with 9 bases left in between. The germline CDR1 and CDR2 sequences are MNHEY and SVGEGT. There are 14 residues in the CDR3. The CDR3 sequence: CASSYNPDSYEQYV. As DNA, the CDR3 is TGTGCCAGCAGTTACAACCCGGATTCCTACGAGCAGTACGTC.

This clonotype has ten or more counts. The CDR3 region has the DNA TGCAGTGCTAGATACCAGACTAGTACAGATACGCAGTATTTT. It specifies CSARYQTSTDTQYF. This chain links TRBV20-1 with TRBJ2-3, with D tentatively TRBD2 (6 bases). CDR1 and CDR2 (germline): DFQATT, SNEGSKA (reference sequence). The V and J ends lost 2 bases and 3 bases respectively, with 12 bases between them. The CDR3 sequence is 14 residues long.

Points on this clonotype: This sequence may be a read error, since a much larger clone differs from it by one base. V gene TRBV12-3 or TRBV12-4 combines with J gene TRBJ2-1; no reliable D call. CDR3 length equals 13 residues. In DNA form, the CDR3 reads TGTGCCAGCAGCAAAAGTCGATTCGGTGAGCTGTTCTTC. Residues: CASSKSRFGELFF.

The chain employs TRBV7-9 and TRBJ1-1; D is undetermined. Trimming took 5 bases from V and 5 from J, leaving 9 bases between them. This CDR3 region has 12 residues. The V gene's germline CDR1 is SEHNR and CDR2 FQNEAQ (reference sequence). The CDR3 DNA sequence: TGTGCCAGCAGCCCCGACTGGACTGAAGCTTTCTTT. It yields the protein CASSPDWTEAFF.

The gene calls are TRBV7-9 and TRBJ1-1, with no clear D. Germline values: CDR1 SEHNR, CDR2 FQNEAQ (reference sequence). The CDR3 covers 15 residues. Trimming left V 4 bases short and J 2 bases short, with 14 bases between. The CDR3 protein is CASSSLGSKNTEAFF. CDR3 nucleotide sequence: TGTGCCAGCAGCTCCTTAGGTAGTAAAAACACTGAAGCTTTCTTT.

The chain recombines TRBV6-2 or TRBV6-3 with TRBJ1-5; 8 bases line up with TRBD1. With V trimmed by 7 bases and J by 4 bases, 9 bases remained unmatched. Germline CDR1 reads MNHEY; CDR2 reads SVGEGT. The CDR3 runs 15 residues. CDR3 sequence reads: CASTYGQGPNQPQHF. The CDR3, as DNA: TGTGCCAGCACCTATGGACAGGGCCCGAATCAGCCCCAGCATTTT.

This clonotype was detected ten times or more. As DNA, the CDR3 is TGTGCCAGCAGCACCCGACAGGGGCAAATATTCTTC. Protein: CASSTRQGQIFF. The chain couples TRBV7-2 to TRBJ2-1; 8 positions match TRBD1. Germline CDR1 and CDR2: SGHTA and FQGNSA. There are 12 residues in the CDR3. With V trimmed by 5 bases and J by 16 bases, 10 bases remained unmatched.

This clonotype was detected only a few times. The genes are TRBV6-2 or TRBV6-3 and TRBJ2-3; D is unclear. Trimming pared 1 base from V and 2 bases from J, leaving 13 bases between. The CDR3 is made up of 16 amino acids. The V gene's germline CDR1 is MNHEY and CDR2 SVGEGT. This chain's CDR3 is CASSYWQATSTDTQYF. The CDR3 DNA sequence: TGTGCCAGCAGTTACTGGCAGGCCACGTCCACAGATACGCAGTATTTT.

The chain has TRBV20-1 and TRBJ2-7; TRBD1 aligns across 8 bases. Germline V CDR1 and CDR2: DFQATT, SNEGSKA (reference sequence). The CDR3 is 11 amino acids. V was pared by 8 bases and J by 2 bases, with 2 bases of the junction left unmatched. The CDR3 DNA follows: TGCAGTTACAGGGGGGCCTACGAGCAGTACTTC. It translates to CSYRGAYEQYF.

This clonotype was seen a handful of times. Here the CDR3 DNA reads TGTGCCAGCAGTTACGATATCGAGGGTCAGCCCCAGCATTTT. This codes for CASSYDIEGQPQHF. This chain connects TRBV6-5 to TRBJ1-5, with no clear D. V lost 2 bases to trimming and J lost 6 bases, with 11 bases between them. From germline, CDR1 is MNHEY and CDR2 SVGAGI. The CDR3 totals 14 residues.

The chain combines TRBV18 with TRBJ2-5; unclear D gene. The germline gives CDR1 KGHSH, CDR2 LQKENI. The CDR3 extends over 14 amino acids. Trimming cost V 0 bases and J 3 bases, with 8 bases left between them. CDR3 sequence: CASSPPAYEETQYF. The CDR3 coding sequence is TGTGCCAGCTCACCACCGGCTTACGAAGAGACCCAGTACTTC.

The chain joins TRBV7-9 to TRBJ1-3; no clear D. V lost 5 bases and J lost 3, with 14 bases in between. The CDR3 covers 15 residues. Germline V CDR1 and CDR2: SEHNR, FQNEAQ (reference sequence). This CDR3 reads CASSPPRRLGNTIYF. The DNA of the CDR3 is TGTGCCAGCAGCCCCCCACGCCGGCTTGGAAACACCATATATTTT.

The chain couples TRBV27 to TRBJ2-1; 7 positions agree with TRBD1. The J segment lost 7 bases and the V segment lost 6 bases, leaving 6 bases of the junction unmatched. Germline CDR1 MNHEY, CDR2 SMNVEV (reference sequence). This CDR3 is 13 amino acids long. CDR3 in amino acids: CASSYDRANEQFF. CDR3 coding DNA: TGTGCCAGCAGCTACGACAGGGCAAATGAGCAGTTCTTC.

This clonotype came up many times. The chain is built from TRBV18 and TRBJ2-7; tentatively, D is TRBD1 (6 bases). V was shortened by 4 bases and J by 2 bases, with 12 bases between the two germline ends. This CDR3 is built from 14 residues. Germline V gives CDR1 KGHSH, CDR2 LQKENI. The CDR3 spells CASSQGRDTYEQYF. CDR3 nucleotide sequence: TGTGCCAGCTCACAAGGCCGGGACACCTACGAGCAGTACTTC.

With regard to this clonotype: Just one base apart from a much larger clone, this may be a read error. V usage is TRBV5-7 and J usage is TRBJ1-4; unclear D gene. Being an ORF, TRBV5-7 has a function that is uncertain. The CDR3 has 13 amino acids. The CDR3 protein is CARSFGSNEKLFF. Written as DNA, the CDR3 is TGTGCCAGGAGCTTTGGCAGCAATGAAAAACTGTTTTTT.

The rearrangement uses TRBV2 and TRBJ1-5; the match to TRBD1 covers 8 bases. Germline V lookup: CDR1 SNHLY, CDR2 FYNNEI. Trimming cost V 6 bases and J 9 bases; bases outside gene matches: 7. The CDR3 is 13 residues long. The CDR3 DNA sequence: TGTGCCAGCAGGGGGGACAGGCCGTGGCCCCAGCATTTT. This encodes CASRGDRPWPQHF.

This clonotype was counted many times. This sequence joins TRBV7-2 and TRBJ1-4; a weak D match, TRBD1 (5 bases). This CDR3 contains 14 residues. V was cut by 5 bases and J by 5 bases, with 12 bases left in between. From germline, CDR1 is SGHTA and CDR2 FQGNSA. Here the CDR3 DNA reads TGTGCCAGCAGCCCCGACAGTAACAATGAAAAACTGTTTTTT. It codes for CASSPDSNNEKLFF.

This sequence joins TRBV5-1 and TRBJ1-1; possibly TRBD1 for D (5 bases). Germline V gene lookup returns CDR1 SGHRS and CDR2 YFSETQ. The CDR3 spans 17 residues. V was pared by 0 bases and J by 1 base, with 16 bases between. The CDR3 DNA reads as TGCGCCAGCAGCTTGGGCCCCCAGGGCGCAACGAACACTGAAGCTTTCTTT. Its translation: CASSLGPQGATNTEAFF.

This clonotype was counted ten times or more. CDR3 amino acids: CASSWGAGADTQYF. CDR3 coding DNA: TGTGCCAGCAGTTGGGGGGCTGGCGCAGATACGCAGTATTTT. This chain links TRBV7-2 with TRBJ2-3, with D possibly called TRBD1 or TRBD2 (6 bases each). Trimming took 6 bases from V and 4 from J, leaving 14 bases between them. In germline, CDR1 is SGHTA, CDR2 FQGNSA. The CDR3 has 14 residues.

The rearrangement links TRBV6-1 to TRBJ1-1, with 7 nucleotides matching TRBD1. The CDR3 sequence is 14 residues long. With 8 bases clipped from V and 2 bases from J, the junction kept 8 bases outside the gene matches. Germline V CDR1 and CDR2: MNHNS, SASEGT. The CDR3 protein is CASGGTALNTEAFF. CDR3 sequence (DNA): TGTGCCAGCGGTGGGACAGCCTTAAACACTGAAGCTTTCTTT.